This T cell receptor beta chain stems from a study of Tregs in tolerant kidney transplant recipients. The CDR3 sequence is 15 residues long. V shed 5 bases, J shed 3 bases, and the junction held 4 bases outside the gene matches. Germline V gives CDR1 MNHNS, CDR2 SASEGT. Data came from immunoSEQ multiplex PCR; TCRdb stores just in-frame clones and leaves some out. This sample carries 75,000 to 95,000 clones, roughly 92% of them seen once, and the ten largest clones take 4.5% to 5%. Notes on the study in general: No direct test of biological reproducibility was done here.

In its sample, this clone ranks as medium-sized. Its antigen is as yet unknown. The receptor was derived from a human donor in good health. The chain recombines TRBV6-1 with TRBJ2-2; 9 bases line up with TRBD1. The sample consisted of CD8+ T cells from blood. CDR3 loop: CASSPGQGDTGELFF. CDR3 coding DNA: TGTGCCAGCAGTCCGGGACAGGGTGACACCGGGGAGCTGTTTTTT.